The rows below give T cell receptor beta chains drawn from one sample of a study of T cell repertoires in cytomegalovirus infection. TCRdb re-analysed the reads in MiXCR, keeping a single row per CDR3 protein. The sample lists fewer than 850,000 distinct CDR3 sequences, about 27% occurring once. These receptors' targets are unknown. Here the sequenced sample was cultured CD8+ T cells from PBMCs, taken from culture after CMV antigen stimulation. Receptors originate from a human donor in good health (CMV status not recorded). Some clones in this sample may be carry-over from other donors' samples. Both conserved end residues are part of each CDR3. D genes are given only for firm matches. Size values are once, few and many counts, or a class for expanded clones, and some rows have none.

clone size	D gene	V gene	J gene	CDR3 DNA	CDR3 protein
few	TRBD1	TRBV6-5	TRBJ1-1	TGTGCCAGCAGGCCGGGACAGACCACTGAAGCTTTCTTT	CASRPGQTTEAFF
NA	NA	TRBV7-2	TRBJ1-6	TGTGCCAGCAGCTTGGAGAGGAGCTCCTATAATTCACCCCTCCACTTT	CASSLERSSYNSPLHF
few	NA	TRBV14	TRBJ2-7	TGTGCCAGCAGCCAAGGTACAGTAGGCCACGAGCAGTACTTC	CASSQGTVGHEQYF
few	NA	TRBV19	TRBJ2-5	TGTGCCAGTAGGAAGCGTGGGGGAGAAGAGACCCAGTACTTC	CASRKRGGEETQYF
NA	TRBD2	TRBV27	TRBJ2-1	TGTGCCAGCAGTTGGGGACTAGCGGGGGGGACCAATGAGCAGTTCTTC	CASSWGLAGGTNEQFF
many	NA	TRBV7-2	TRBJ1-2	TGTGCCAGCGGGCGTTCTAACTATGGCTACACCTTC	CASGRSNYGYTF
NA	NA	TRBV2	TRBJ2-2	TGTGCCAGCATTGGACAAACGAACACCGGGGAGCTGTTTTTT	CASIGQTNTGELFF
many	NA	TRBV12-3/TRBV12-4	TRBJ1-2	TGTGCCAGCAGCTCAGACAGAAACTATGGCTACACCTTC	CASSSDRNYGYTF
NA	NA	TRBV6-9	TRBJ1-5	TGTGCCAGCAGCCAGGACATCTACAATCAGCCCCAGCATTTT	CASSQDIYNQPQHF
few	NA	TRBV20-1	TRBJ2-3	TGCAGTGCCGAACGGGGGAAAAGTCAGGCAGATACGCAGTATTTT	CSAERGKSQADTQYF
NA	NA	TRBV19	TRBJ1-1	TGTGCCAGTAGTCCCAGTTGGGGATCAGGGTCTGAAGCTTTCTTT	CASSPSWGSGSEAFF
few	NA	TRBV10-3	TRBJ2-7	TGTGCCATCAGTGAGGGGGGAGAGCAGTACTTC	CAISEGGEQYF
NA	NA	TRBV10-3	TRBJ2-1	TGTGCCATCACCCCTACAGGGTACAATGAGCAGTTCTTC	CAITPTGYNEQFF
NA	NA	TRBV10-3	TRBJ2-3	TGTGCCATCCAAGGGGCCAAGACTGGGGCCATCCTTGATGATACGCAGTATTTT	CAIQGAKTGAILDDTQYF
many	TRBD2	TRBV6-1	TRBJ2-3	TGTGCCAGCAGTGAACGGCGGGGGGCCTCAGATACGCAGTATTTT	CASSERRGASDTQYF
few	NA	TRBV10-3	TRBJ1-5	TGTGCCATCAGTGGGGGGCAGGGAGGCCAGCCCCAGCATTTT	CAISGGQGGQPQHF
NA	NA	TRBV7-4	TRBJ1-4	TGTGCCAGCAGCGTGACCCAGAATGAAAATCTGTTTTTT	CASSVTQNENLFF
few	NA	TRBV7-9	TRBJ1-5	TGTGCCAGCAGCTCAATGGGCCAGCCCCAGCATTTT	CASSSMGQPQHF
few	TRBD1	TRBV4-1	TRBJ1-4	TGCGCCAGCAGCCACGGGACAGGGGACTATGAAAAACTGTTTTTT	CASSHGTGDYEKLFF
NA	TRBD1	TRBV9	TRBJ1-2	TGTGCCAGCAGCGAAGGGACAGGGGGCCGTCTTAACTATGGCTACACCTTC	CASSEGTGGRLNYGYTF
NA	NA	TRBV7-3	TRBJ2-2	TGTGCCAGCAGCTATGGAGGGACAGCCCCCGGGGAGCTGTTTTTT	CASSYGGTAPGELFF
NA	NA	TRBV6-6	TRBJ2-7	TGTGCCAGCAGTTCACCAGGAGGCTCCTACGAGCAGTACTTC	CASSSPGGSYEQYF
many	NA	TRBV12-3/TRBV12-4	TRBJ2-3	TGTGCCAGCAGTTTAGCGAGGGTAGTCCCAGATACGCAGTATTTT	CASSLARVVPDTQYF
NA	NA	TRBV4-1	TRBJ2-3	TGCGCCAGCAGCCAAGAAGAGACAGGCCCACAAGATACGCAGTATTTT	CASSQEETGPQDTQYF
NA	NA	TRBV14	TRBJ1-2	TGTGCCAGCAGCCAAGATTCCTTACGAATCTATGGCTACACCTTC	CASSQDSLRIYGYTF
NA	NA	TRBV7-9	TRBJ1-2	TGTGCCAGCAGCTTAAACCCTATTAACTATGGCTACACCTTC	CASSLNPINYGYTF
NA	NA	TRBV6-2/TRBV6-3	TRBJ2-7	TGTGCCAGCAATCTAAACCAGGGCCGCGAGCAGTACTTC	CASNLNQGREQYF
NA	NA	TRBV29-1	TRBJ1-2	TGCAGCGTTAAGCCCTCGGGCAGGGCCCTGCGTGACTATGGCTACACCTTC	CSVKPSGRALRDYGYTF
few	NA	TRBV4-1	TRBJ1-4	TGCGCCAGCAGCATGGACGGAGAAAAACTGTTTTTT	CASSMDGEKLFF
once	NA	TRBV20-1	TRBJ2-1	TGCAGTGCTAGAGATCGCCCAGCGGGTACCTACAATGAGCAGTTCTTC	CSARDRPAGTYNEQFF
few	TRBD2	TRBV6-1	TRBJ2-5	TGTGCCAGCAGCCGGGGACTAGCGGCCCAAGAGACCCAGTACTTC	CASSRGLAAQETQYF
few	NA	TRBV27	TRBJ1-1	TGTGCCAGCAGTTTATTTCCAGGGGCGAACACTGAAGCTTTCTTT	CASSLFPGANTEAFF
few	TRBD2	TRBV5-1	TRBJ2-3	TGCGCCAGCACGACTAGCGGGGGGCCACGATCCACAGATACGCAGTATTTT	CASTTSGGPRSTDTQYF
few	NA	TRBV4-3	TRBJ1-2	TGCGCCAGCAGCCAACAACCCCGACAGGATCTGGGTGGCTACACCTTC	CASSQQPRQDLGGYTF
many	TRBD2	TRBV7-6	TRBJ2-5	TGTGCCAGCAGCTTAGCGAAGGTAGCGGGGGGTTTACAAGAGACCCAGTACTTC	CASSLAKVAGGLQETQYF
NA	NA	TRBV13	TRBJ2-1	TGTGCCAGCAGCCCAGCGGGGAACAGGGCAAGCTCCTACAATGAGCAGTTCTTC	CASSPAGNRASSYNEQFF
NA	TRBD1	TRBV12-5	TRBJ2-7	TGTGCTAGTGGTTTGGTTTACAGGGGGTTACACGAGCAGTACTTC	CASGLVYRGLHEQYF
NA	NA	TRBV2	TRBJ1-2	TGTGCCAGCCACATCACGGAGGAGAACTATGGCTACACCTTC	CASHITEENYGYTF
few	NA	TRBV2	TRBJ1-1	TGTGCCAGCAGTGAAACGCGGGGAGGGGCCCTGAACACTGAAGCTTTCTTT	CASSETRGGALNTEAFF
once	NA	TRBV6-2/TRBV6-3	TRBJ1-5	TGTGCCAGCAGGTCCGGGACAATCTCCAATCAGCCCCAGCATTTT	CASRSGTISNQPQHF
NA	TRBD2	TRBV20-1	TRBJ2-7	TGCAGTGCAACCACTAGCGCGTCCTACGAGCAGTACTTC	CSATTSASYEQYF
NA	TRBD1	TRBV19	TRBJ1-5	TGTGCCAGTAGTCCGTGGACAGGGGAATTGGGCAATCAGCCCCAGCATTTT	CASSPWTGELGNQPQHF
once	TRBD1	TRBV5-4	TRBJ1-2	TGTGCCAGCAATCTTGGAAGGGGGCGGGATGGCTACACCTTC	CASNLGRGRDGYTF
NA	NA	TRBV27	TRBJ1-2	TGTGCCATGGGAGGTTGGGCTGGCTACACCTTC	CAMGGWAGYTF
NA	TRBD2	TRBV19	TRBJ2-2	TGTGCCAGTAGTACCGCAGCGGGGGCCCCCGGGGAGCTGTTTTTT	CASSTAAGAPGELFF
many	NA	TRBV7-6	TRBJ2-1	TGTGCCAGCAGCTTAGTTTTAAACAGGGATACCTACAATGAGCAGTTCTTC	CASSLVLNRDTYNEQFF
NA	NA	TRBV24-1	TRBJ2-5	TGTGCCACCAGTGGCGGGGGCGACCAAGAGACCCAGTACTTC	CATSGGGDQETQYF
NA	NA	TRBV9	TRBJ1-1	TGTGCCAGCAGCGCTACGCAGGGAAGGACTGAAGCTTTCTTT	CASSATQGRTEAFF
NA	NA	TRBV20-1	TRBJ2-5	TGCAGTGCTAGAGATTCGAGATTCATAGAGACCCAGTACTTC	CSARDSRFIETQYF
NA	NA	TRBV6-2/TRBV6-3	TRBJ1-1	TGTGCCAGCGGTTACTCAGCAGGGAACACTGAAGCTTTCTTT	CASGYSAGNTEAFF
few	NA	TRBV4-1	TRBJ2-5	TGCGCCAGCAGCCACCCGCAGGGGAGAGAGACCCAGTACTTC	CASSHPQGRETQYF
few	NA	TRBV6-2/TRBV6-3	TRBJ1-5	TGTGCCAGCAGTTACTCTCGCACAGGGCACGGAAGCAATCAGCCCCAGCATTTT	CASSYSRTGHGSNQPQHF
NA	NA	TRBV20-1	TRBJ2-7	TGCAGTGCTAGGACAGGAGCACCCACCTACGAGCAGTACTTC	CSARTGAPTYEQYF
few	TRBD2	TRBV20-1	TRBJ2-1	TGCAGTGCTAGAGAGGGGACTAGCGCCCTTTCGTTATTATACAATGAGCAGTTCTTC	CSAREGTSALSLLYNEQFF
NA	NA	TRBV5-5	TRBJ2-3	TGTGCCAGCAGCACGGCGGACAGTTTCACAGATACGCAGTATTTT	CASSTADSFTDTQYF
few	NA	TRBV6-5	TRBJ1-5	TGTGCCAGCAGTTACTCACGGGTAGGACCGCTTAGCAATCAGCCCCAGCATTTT	CASSYSRVGPLSNQPQHF
few	NA	TRBV28	TRBJ2-6	TGTGCCAGCAGTTACCCTTGGGAGCCCGGGGCCAACGTCCTGACTTTC	CASSYPWEPGANVLTF
few	NA	TRBV6-1	TRBJ1-2	TGTGCCAGCAGGAATACGGTCGGAGGGACGGAAGGCTACACCTTC	CASRNTVGGTEGYTF
once	TRBD2	TRBV4-2	TRBJ2-1	TGTGCCAGCAGCCGAAATATCGTCGTTAGCGGGAGCTACAATGAGCAGTTCTTC	CASSRNIVVSGSYNEQFF
few	NA	TRBV11-2	TRBJ1-2	TGTGCCAGCAGCTCGCAGGACACCTATGGCTACACCTTC	CASSSQDTYGYTF